The sequence of this TCR beta chain was determined in a study of cytomegalovirus exposure and HLA in healthy donors. The wider study: Of all 380 or so donors who were genotyped, about 80% belonged to the Caucasian-associated ancestry cluster. Study-level findings and limits: A later look showed TCR association rates differing by HLA locus, highest for DRB1 and lowest for HLA-C. Several of the most significant clusters appeared linked to common viral pathogens, based on a later analysis.

A word on this clone: Its antigen is as yet unknown.

PCR used 60 Vbeta primers and 13 Jbeta primers. The assay was immunoSEQ multiplex PCR, and TCRdb's table has in-frame clones only and misses some. The sample totals 100,000 to 150,000 clones; its top ten clones hold approximately 1.6%. There were likely unrecorded immune exposures, though donors were nominally healthy when sampled. CDR1 and CDR2 from the germline V gene are SGHTA and FQGTGA. The CDR3 has 14 residues. Trimming took 1 base from V and 4 from J; bases not matched to a gene: 3. The sequencing sample was made of PBMCs. The clonotype originates from a man aged 18 to 29 in good health and CMV-seronegative. V gene TRBV7-3 combines with J gene TRBJ1-1; 7 positions agree with TRBD1. The CDR3 spells CASSLKGGGTEAFF. For the CDR3, the DNA is TGTGCCAGCAGCTTAAAAGGGGGCGGCACTGAAGCTTTCTTT.